This T cell receptor beta chain came from a study of metastatic and nonmetastatic thyroid tumors. Looking at the study overall: Samples came from malignant and benign thyroid patients, and repertoires were compared across blood and tumor or nodule tissue.

Points from the study as a whole: For both blood and tumor, malignant thyroid tumors reportedly showed significantly higher TCR beta diversity than benign nodules did.

Nobody among the patients had been given any treatment before thyroid surgery. The CDR3 contains 13 residues. Germline CDR1 and CDR2: SSHAT and FNYEAQ (reference sequence). Authors' analysis steps: The study's classifier, a distant-metastasis tool for papillary thyroid cancer, was built using CDR3 differences across clinicopathological groups. TCRdb reassembled clones from the PCR reads with MiXCR. What appears here as the V and J calls and clone size reflects TCRdb's work, not the paper's. The sample gives approximately 21,000 clones, 28% of which show up once; approximately 15% is in the top ten. This clone was seen at least ten times. Its antigen is unidentified. At one of its ends the junction is not consistent with the germline gene, which may arise from a read error.

This TCR was sampled from a male donor with papillary thyroid cancer or a benign thyroid nodule (not recorded which). Some clones in this sample may be carry-over from other donors' samples. The sample consisted of tumor tissue. The chain recombines TRBV7-7 with TRBJ2-5; 8 bases map to TRBD1. The DNA of the CDR3 is TGTGCTAGCAGCAGGGGGCCTCAAGAGACCCAGTACTTC. This gives the protein CASSRGPQETQYF.